This T cell receptor (beta chain) was captured by sequencing in a study of blood T cell repertoires in COVID-19. As for the study in general: Samples taken during acute and convalescent COVID-19 were collected in the United States, Italy and Spain. The analysed material was cDNA or gDNA that came from T cells, B-cell-depleted T cells, or PBMCs.

Generated by immunoSEQ multiplex PCR, the TCRdb table keeps only in-frame clones and is missing some. The sample shows approximately 230,000 clones, around 88% of them seen only once. Germline values: CDR1 LNHDA, CDR2 SQIVND (reference sequence). CDR3 size: 15 residues. The ends lost 9 bases at V and 4 bases at J; junction bases unmatched: 8. The sequenced sample was peripheral blood. The V call is TRBV19, the J call TRBJ2-5; TRBD2 agrees at 13 bases. This receptor was taken from a man older than 75 with acute or convalescent COVID-19. CDR3 coding DNA: TGTGCCAGCCGACTAGCGGGAGGAGGAGCAGAGACCCAGTACTTC. Protein: CASRLAGGGAETQYF.